A selection of T cell receptor beta chains follows, all from one sample in a study of blood T cells in healthy people across ages. From the 5' RACE reads, TCRdb called clonotypes with MiXCR, one entry per CDR3 protein. This sample carries over 1,300,000 distinct CDR3 sequences, approximately 59% of them seen once, and the ten largest clones take 6.7%. The sequencing input was blood. These receptors came from a man between 18 and 35 years old in good health. CDR3s include the opening cysteine and the closing phenylalanine or tryptophan. The order of the fields is V gene, D gene, J gene, clone size, CDR3 protein, CDR3 DNA. The D gene is left open where the match is weak. For some rows the clone size is stated as once, few or many, or as a class when expanded; others skip it.

TRBV15	TRBD1	TRBJ2-5	few	CATSRRDSQETQYF	TGTGCCACCAGCAGAAGGGACAGCCAAGAGACCCAGTACTTC
TRBV7-2	TRBD1	TRBJ2-3	few	CASTITRGSTDTQYF	TGTGCCAGCACCATTACCAGGGGGAGCACAGATACGCAGTATTTT
TRBV20-1	.	TRBJ2-7	.	CSASGDSYEQYF	TGCAGTGCTTCGGGGGACTCCTACGAGCAGTACTTC
TRBV12-3/TRBV12-4	.	TRBJ2-1	.	CAGKGPYSEQFF	TGTGCCGGCAAGGGACCGTACAGTGAGCAGTTCTTC
TRBV5-1	.	TRBJ2-3	.	CASSLDVDSSTDTQYF	TGTGCCAGCAGCTTGGATGTGGACTCCAGCACAGATACGCAGTATTTT
TRBV10-3	.	TRBJ2-3	.	CAISAGGSSDTQYF	TGTGCCATCAGTGCGGGGGGCAGCTCGGATACGCAGTATTTT
TRBV4-1	TRBD1	TRBJ1-5	.	CASSTRDRGSDQPQHF	TGCGCCAGCAGCACCCGGGACAGGGGTTCGGATCAGCCCCAGCATTTT
TRBV5-4	.	TRBJ2-5	.	CASSLAGREEETQYF	TGTGCCAGCAGCTTGGCGGGCAGGGAAGAAGAGACCCAGTACTTC
TRBV20-1	TRBD1	TRBJ2-5	.	CSALKGARIRGEQYF	TGCAGTGCTCTGAAGGGGGCGCGAATTCGTGGGGAGCAGTACTTC
TRBV18	.	TRBJ2-7	few	CASSGRIPYEQYF	TGTGCCAGCTCCGGGCGTATCCCCTACGAGCAGTACTTC
TRBV20-1	TRBD2	TRBJ2-6	.	CSAREGSGGASGANVLTF	TGCAGTGCTAGAGAGGGTAGCGGGGGGGCTTCTGGGGCCAACGTCCTGACTTTC
TRBV27	.	TRBJ1-2	.	CASSLSPGHGYTF	TGTGCCAGCAGTTTAAGCCCAGGACATGGCTACACCTTC
TRBV5-1	TRBD1	TRBJ1-1	few	CASSYDRVETEAFF	TGCGCCAGCAGCTATGACAGGGTAGAGACTGAAGCTTTCTTT
TRBV29-1	.	TRBJ2-1	.	CSVVGESSGNEQFF	TGCAGCGTTGTGGGAGAATCTTCCGGGAATGAGCAGTTCTTC
TRBV27	TRBD2	TRBJ2-7	.	CASSVTLLAGAYEQYF	TGTGCCAGCAGTGTGACCTTACTAGCGGGGGCCTACGAGCAGTACTTC
TRBV6-2/TRBV6-3	.	TRBJ2-7	.	CASSYGTAGYEQYF	TGTGCCAGCAGTTACGGGACTGCGGGCTACGAGCAGTACTTC